Below are 25 T cell receptor beta chains sequenced from a single sample in a study of T cell repertoires in cytomegalovirus infection (dated by TCRdb to the late 2010s). The instrument was an Illumina HiSeq 1500. Using fastp at Q25 and MiXCR, TCRdb reprocessed the public reads and kept productive beta chains. Rows are combined by CDR3 protein, so each entry shows the most common genes and DNA. The sample profile shows around 300,000 distinct CDR3 sequences; more than 20% of them were found once. The ten biggest clones cover about an eighth of the sample. The treatment or condition label corresponds to: in vitro stimulation with specific CMV peptide epitopes to enrich CMV-specific T cells. Their target antigens are unknown. The sequencing used cultured PBMCs, collected from culture after CMV antigen stimulation. These receptors all come from a human donor in good health (CMV status not recorded). Some clones in this sample may be carry-over from other donors' samples.

The sample holds many counts of this clonotype. The J gene is TRBJ1-6, the V gene TRBV7-2; TRBD1 might be the D (5 bases). CDR1 SGHTA and CDR2 FQGNSA come from the germline V gene. The CDR3 consists of 16 residues. V was pared by 4 bases and J by 5 bases, with 15 bases between. The CDR3 bases are TGTGCCAGCAGCTCCAGAATCTTAGGGGATAATTCACCCCTCCACTTT. Encoded protein: CASSSRILGDNSPLHF. Full variable domain (outside the CDR3, taken from reference TRBV7-2 and TRBJ1-6): GAGVSQSPSNKVTEKGKDVELRCDPISGHTALYWYRQSLGQGLEFLIYFQGNSAPDKSGLPSDRFSAERTGGSVSTLTIQRTQQEDSAVYLCASSSRILGDNSPLHFGNGTRLTVT.

CDR3 sequence (DNA): TGTGCCAGCAGCTCGGACTGGGGGCACACTGAAGCTTTCTTT. This encodes CASSSDWGHTEAFF. V gene TRBV11-2 combines with J gene TRBJ1-1; D might be TRBD1 (6 bases). V shed 4 bases and J shed 3 bases, with 12 bases lying between them. The CDR3 runs to 14 residues. Germline CDR1 and CDR2: SGHAT and FQNNGV.

The genes are TRBV10-3 and TRBJ2-3; 10 bases line up with TRBD2. The CDR3 is 14 amino acids. V trimming: 6 bases; J trimming: 3 bases; junction bases outside the gene matches: 3. Germline values: CDR1 ENHRY, CDR2 SYGVKD. CDR3 sequence: CAISVTSGTDTQYF. The CDR3 coding sequence is TGTGCCATCAGCGTGACTAGCGGGACAGATACGCAGTATTTT.

This clonotype was observed a handful of times. V and J are TRBV25-1 and TRBJ2-5; 8 positions match TRBD1. Germline V CDR1 and CDR2: MGHDK, SYGVNS. This CDR3 comprises 16 residues. The J segment lost 4 bases and the V segment lost 1 base, leaving 8 bases of the junction unmatched. CDR3 loop: CASSELGQGAGETQYF. In DNA form, the CDR3 reads TGTGCCAGCAGTGAATTAGGGCAGGGGGCAGGAGAGACCCAGTACTTC.

This clonotype has a handful of counts. This chain connects TRBV29-1 to TRBJ1-2, with TRBD1 identical over 7 bases. Per the germline V gene, CDR1 is SQVTM and CDR2 is ANQGSEA. The CDR3 consists of 12 residues. CDR3 sequence reads: CSAEGAYGGYTF. The DNA of the CDR3 is TGCAGTGCCGAGGGGGCTTACGGTGGCTACACCTTC.

This clonotype was seen many times. The chain couples TRBV7-8 to TRBJ1-2, with D maybe TRBD1 (5 bases). CDR3 length: 14 amino acids. The germline CDR1 and CDR2 sequences are SGHVS and FQNEAQ. Trimming cost V 1 base and J 9 bases, with 15 bases left between them. The chain's CDR3 is CASSLVGQGRRYTF. Here the CDR3 DNA reads TGTGCCAGCAGCTTAGTTGGCCAGGGTAGGCGCTACACCTTC.

For the CDR3, the DNA is TGTGCCAGCAGTCCACCCGTAGCGGGAGGTGGTGAGCAGTACGTC. This translates into CASSPPVAGGGEQYV. The gene calls are TRBV6-2 or TRBV6-3 and TRBJ2-7, with 10 bases matching TRBD2. The length of the CDR3 is 15 residues. V lost 5 bases, J lost 7 bases, and 11 bases stayed unmatched. Germline V gene lookup returns CDR1 MNHEY and CDR2 SVGEGT.

The rearrangement joins TRBV23-1 to TRBJ1-6; 7 bases match TRBD1. Being an ORF, TRBV23-1 has a function that is uncertain. The length of the CDR3 is 15 residues. Trimming removed 6 bases from V and 7 bases from J; junction bases left unmatched: 9. The CDR3 coding sequence is TGCGCCAGCAGCCCAGGGACAGAAGGAAATTCACCCCTCCACTTT. Translation gives CASSPGTEGNSPLHF.

The J gene is TRBJ1-2, the V gene TRBV4-3, with D possibly TRBD1 on 6 matching bases. The CDR3 covers 16 residues. CDR1 is LGHNA, CDR2 YSLEER, per germline. V was pared by 0 bases and J by 5 bases, with 16 bases between. This chain's CDR3 is CASSQDLMGQGYGYTF. CDR3 DNA sequence: TGCGCCAGCAGCCAAGATCTCATGGGGCAGGGGTATGGCTACACCTTC.

The V gene is TRBV30, the J gene TRBJ2-1, with D tentatively TRBD2 (6 bases). CDR1 is GTSNPN, CDR2 SVGIG, per germline (reference sequence). This CDR3 has 14 amino acids. V lost 1 base to trimming and J lost 2 bases, with 9 bases between them. The CDR3 DNA is TGTGCCTGGAGTGCGGGAGACGCCTACAATGAGCAGTTCTTC. This codes for CAWSAGDAYNEQFF.

This clonotype came up many times. CDR3 loop: CASSSGGFIAYEQYF. The CDR3 DNA follows: TGTGCCAGCAGCTCAGGGGGCTTCATCGCCTACGAGCAGTACTTC. V usage is TRBV7-6 and J usage is TRBJ2-7, with TRBD1 matching over 8 bases. The CDR3 contains 15 residues. The germline CDR1 and CDR2 sequences are SGHVS and FNYEAQ. J was trimmed by 2 bases and V by 4 bases; bases with no gene match: 7.

This clonotype was recorded many times. This chain links TRBV7-9 with TRBJ2-3; D may be TRBD1 or TRBD2 (7 bases each). CDR1 and CDR2 from the germline V gene are SEHNR and FQNEAQ (reference sequence). This CDR3 spans 15 amino acids. V gave up 5 bases and J gave up 0 bases, with 12 bases separating them. The CDR3 is CASSQGGVSTDTQYF. CDR3 DNA: TGTGCCAGCAGCCAGGGGGGGGTGAGCACAGATACGCAGTATTTT.

This clonotype was counted at least ten times. The chain couples TRBV7-2 to TRBJ1-1, with unresolved D. Germline lookup yields CDR1 SGHTA and CDR2 FQGNSA. This CDR3 comprises 16 residues. Trimming took off 1 base at V and 2 bases at J, with 14 bases between the two ends. DNA for the CDR3: TGTGCCAGCAGCTTAGTGGGAGCAGGTCGAAACACTGAAGCTTTCTTT. This sequence encodes CASSLVGAGRNTEAFF.

The chain is built from TRBV28 and TRBJ1-5, with a possible D match to TRBD1 (5 bases). Between the trimmed V and J ends, which lost 7 bases and 1 base, there was a span of 17 bases. The CDR3 runs to 16 residues. The germline CDR1 and CDR2 sequences are MDHEN and SYDVKM. CDR3 nucleotides: TGTGCCAGCATTTCTCGGAGAGGGGTCAGCAATCAGCCCCAGCATTTT. Amino acids: CASISRRGVSNQPQHF. Complete variable domain (other parts from reference TRBV28 and TRBJ1-5): DVKVTQSSRYLVKRTGEKVFLECVQDMDHENMFWYRQDPGLGLRLIYFSYDVKMKEKGDIPEGYSVSREKKERFSLILESASTNQTSMYLCASISRRGVSNQPQHFGDGTRLSIL.

The gene calls are TRBV6-2 or TRBV6-3 and TRBJ2-2; 10 positions agree with TRBD2. This CDR3 is 15 amino acids long. Germline V gene lookup returns CDR1 MNHEY and CDR2 SVGEGT. Germline trimming cut 6 bases from V and 8 bases from J; bases unmatched to any gene: 9. CDR3 amino acids: CASRNSGRPSGELFF. CDR3 coding DNA: TGTGCCAGCAGAAATAGCGGGAGGCCCTCGGGGGAGCTGTTTTTT.

The chain combines TRBV12-3 or TRBV12-4 with TRBJ2-1, with 7 bases identical to TRBD2. The CDR3 runs 14 residues. J lost 5 bases, V lost 6 bases, and 7 bases had no gene match. CDR3 in DNA: TGTGCCAGCAGAGTGACTAGCCCGGACAATGAGCAGTTCTTC. Residues: CASRVTSPDNEQFF.

This clonotype turned up a few times. The genes are TRBV4-1 and TRBJ2-1, with a tentative D call TRBD1 (5 bases). Between the trimmed V and J ends, which lost 3 bases and 3 bases, there was a span of 12 bases. Germline CDR1 MGHRA, CDR2 YSYEKL. The CDR3 has 15 residues. The CDR3 region has the DNA TGCGCCAGCAGCCAGTCTCGGACAAACTACAATGAGCAGTTCTTC. Translated: CASSQSRTNYNEQFF.

The chain combines TRBV7-2 with TRBJ2-3; D might be TRBD2 (6 bases). CDR1 and CDR2 from the germline V gene are SGHTA and FQGNSA. The ends were cut back, 5 bases at V and 1 base at J, with 16 bases in the middle. This CDR3 has 16 residues. Here the CDR3 reads CASSPQLLAGTDTQYF. In DNA, the CDR3 is TGTGCCAGCAGCCCCCAACTATTAGCGGGCACAGATACGCAGTATTTT.

This clonotype was detected only a few times. V usage is TRBV7-9 and J usage is TRBJ2-1; 7 bases match TRBD2. The CDR3 consists of 14 residues. CDR1 and CDR2 from the germline V gene are SEHNR and FQNEAQ (reference sequence). Trimming cost V 5 bases and J 7 bases; bases outside gene matches: 8. This chain's CDR3 is CASSETAGRNEQFF. CDR3 coding DNA: TGTGCCAGCAGCGAAACAGCGGGGAGGAATGAGCAGTTCTTC.

The chain combines TRBV5-1 with TRBJ1-1; TRBD1 might be the D (5 bases). Germline V gene data show CDR1 as SGHRS and CDR2 as YFSETQ. V was shortened by 2 bases and J by 1 base, with 9 bases between the two germline ends. This CDR3 has 14 amino acids. For the CDR3, the DNA is TGCGCCAGCAGCTTCGGGACGGGGAACACTGAAGCTTTCTTT. It is translated as CASSFGTGNTEAFF. The full variable domain, its missing parts supplied by reference TRBV5-1 and TRBJ1-1, is KAGVTQTPRYLIKTRGQQVTLSCSPISGHRSVSWYQQTPGQGLQFLFEYFSETQRNKGNFPGRFSGRQFSNSRSEMNVSTLELGDSALYLCASSFGTGNTEAFFGQGTRLTVV.

This clonotype was counted at least ten times. The rearrangement links TRBV7-8 to TRBJ2-7; 8 bases fit TRBD2. The CDR3 covers 16 residues. Germline V gene sequence: CDR1 SGHVS, CDR2 FQNEAQ. With V trimmed by 1 base and J by 6 bases, 11 bases remained unmatched. In nucleotides, the CDR3 is TGTGCCAGCAGCTTAGTGGGTGGGACTAGATCCCTCGAGCAGTACTTC. It is translated as CASSLVGGTRSLEQYF.

This clonotype was seen only a few times. The chain links TRBV6-1 to TRBJ1-5; possible D gene TRBD1, 5 bases. The length of the CDR3 is 16 residues. V gave up 7 bases and J gave up 4 bases, with 20 bases separating them. Looked up from germline, CDR1 is MNHNS and CDR2 is SASEGT. The CDR3 bases are TGTGCCAGCACCCCAGGGTCGGGTTCCCTGAATCAGCCCCAGCATTTT. It translates to CASTPGSGSLNQPQHF.

This rearrangement joins TRBV30 to TRBJ2-1; D remains unclear. V shed 0 bases and J shed 6 bases, with 6 bases lying between them. The CDR3 totals 12 residues. Germline CDR1 is GTSNPN and CDR2 is SVGIG (reference sequence). CDR3 in DNA: TGTGCCTGGAGTGTCCTGGCCAATGAGCAGTTCTTC. This translates into CAWSVLANEQFF.

The chain is built from TRBV2 and TRBJ1-4; D may be TRBD1 (5 bases). The V gene's germline CDR1 is SNHLY and CDR2 FYNNEI. The ends were cut back, 3 bases at V and 8 bases at J, with 19 bases in the middle. The CDR3 spans 16 residues. CDR3 loop: CASSDGSPGSKEKLFF. The CDR3 DNA follows: TGTGCCAGCAGTGATGGGTCGCCAGGGTCAAAGGAAAAACTGTTTTTT.

This clonotype has only a few counts. The chain links TRBV6-8 to TRBJ2-2; possible D gene TRBD1, 6 bases. Germline V CDR1 and CDR2: MNHGY, SAAAGT. The CDR3 contains 16 residues. With 0 bases removed from V and 4 bases from J, the gap between germline ends came to 12 bases. CDR3 sequence reads: CASSYSQGTGTGELFF. DNA of the CDR3: TGTGCCAGCAGTTACTCGCAGGGGACGGGCACCGGGGAGCTGTTTTTT.